The clone carrying this T cell receptor (beta chain) was detected a few times. These data come from a study of T-cell reconstitution after alpha-beta-depleted transplantation in children. Using unique molecular identifiers, the investigators prepared the TCRbeta library. MiXCR, applied by TCRdb to the PCR reads, yields one record per CDR3 protein. The table has about 610,000 distinct CDR3 sequences, roughly a tenth seen once; the top ten hold about 4.3%. This CDR3 has 14 amino acids. J lost 14 bases, V lost 6 bases, and 12 bases had no gene match. Germline V lookup: CDR1 MNHNS, CDR2 SASEGT. This clonotype was sampled from a human donor who donated a stem cell graft to a child with acute myeloid leukemia. The specimen comprised PBMCs from the stem cell graft donor, sampled from the stem cell graft. The rearrangement links TRBV6-1 to TRBJ1-6, with 8 bases that match TRBD1. CDR3 bases: TGTGCCAGCAGCTCTACAGGGGGGGCTCTATCCCTCCACTTT. Protein: CASSSTGGALSLHF.